The rows below give T cell receptor beta chains drawn from one sample of a study of T-cell memory formation after mild COVID-19. MiXCR was run by TCRdb on the 5' RACE reads, yielding one entry per CDR3 protein. This sample has about 250,000 distinct CDR3 sequences; roughly 15% occur once, and the top ten carry 3.5%. Sequences were obtained from PBMCs or a T cell subset sorted from them (not recorded which). The receptors originated from a man between 18 and 29 years old who had mild COVID-19 (a few samples of this study predate the infection). Cell type and time point are not known. The CDR3 runs from the conserved cysteine through the conserved F or W. Each record gives: V gene, D gene, J gene, clone size, CDR3 DNA, CDR3 protein. The D gene is left open where the match is weak. Part of the rows lack a size; the others show once, few, many or a class for expanded clones.

TRBV11-2	-	TRBJ1-2	many	TGTGCCAGCAGCTTAGATCACACGAACTATGGCTACACCTTC	CASSLDHTNYGYTF
TRBV10-1	-	TRBJ2-2	-	TGCGCCAGCAGTGATAACAGGGCGGGCACCGGGGAGCTGTTTTTT	CASSDNRAGTGELFF
TRBV18	TRBD1	TRBJ1-1	few	TGTGCCAGCTCACCACTGGGGACAGCCAGCGTGAACACTGAAGCTTTCTTT	CASSPLGTASVNTEAFF
TRBV7-2	TRBD2	TRBJ2-5	few	TGTGCCAGCAGCTTAACAGGGCCTAGCGGGGGGGCCCCCCAAGAGACCCAGTACTTC	CASSLTGPSGGAPQETQYF
TRBV9	-	TRBJ1-1	-	TGTGCCAGCAGCGTAGGGGATGGGATGAACACTGAAGCTTTCTTT	CASSVGDGMNTEAFF
TRBV7-2	TRBD1	TRBJ1-1	-	TGTGCCAGCAGCCCCCAAGGGGGCAGGGAAGCTTTCTTT	CASSPQGGREAFF
TRBV7-2	TRBD2	TRBJ2-3	-	TGTGCCAGCAGCGCTGGACTAGCGGCCAGCACAGATACGCAGTATTTT	CASSAGLAASTDTQYF
TRBV12-3/TRBV12-4	-	TRBJ1-2	few	TGTGCCAGCAGTCCGCTTAGGTTCTATGGCTACACCTTC	CASSPLRFYGYTF
TRBV4-1	-	TRBJ2-5	few	TGCGCCAGCAGCCAAGACCGGGACCTTCAAGAGACCCAGTACTTC	CASSQDRDLQETQYF
TRBV15	-	TRBJ1-2	-	TGTGCCACCAGCAGAGTGTTGGCAGGGAGGTATGGCTACACCTTC	CATSRVLAGRYGYTF
TRBV7-2	-	TRBJ2-3	few	TGTGCCAGCAGCTGGGCAGGGACCCCGCCCCCAGATACGCAGTATTTT	CASSWAGTPPPDTQYF
TRBV7-2	-	TRBJ1-1	many	TGTGCCAGCAGCCTTTGGTACAGGGAAAGGACTGAAGCTTTCTTT	CASSLWYRERTEAFF
TRBV12-3/TRBV12-4	TRBD1	TRBJ2-7	few	TGTGCCAGCAGTATCGTCGGGACAGTGGACGAGCAGTACTTC	CASSIVGTVDEQYF
TRBV20-1	-	TRBJ2-3	-	TGCAGTGCTAGTAGCGGTGCAGAGCACACAGATACGCAGTATTTT	CSASSGAEHTDTQYF
TRBV7-8	-	TRBJ2-2	many	TGTGCCAGCAGCTTCCGGGTCCTTCTGAACACCGGGGAGCTGTTTTTT	CASSFRVLLNTGELFF
TRBV20-1	-	TRBJ1-4	-	TGCAGTGCTAGCCGGGACACTAATGAAAAACTGTTTTTT	CSASRDTNEKLFF
TRBV4-2	-	TRBJ1-5	many	TGTGCCAGCAGCCGAGACAGGAAAGGTAGCAATCAGCCCCAGCATTTT	CASSRDRKGSNQPQHF
TRBV7-2	TRBD2	TRBJ2-3	few	TGTGCCAGCAGCCGAAACGGCGGCGGGGGAAGCACAGATACGCAGTATTTT	CASSRNGGGGSTDTQYF
TRBV29-1	TRBD1	TRBJ1-4	few	TGCAGCGTTGAAAGACAGGGGGAACGAAAACTGTTTTTT	CSVERQGERKLFF
TRBV11-2	TRBD2	TRBJ2-1	-	TGTGCCAGCAGCTTAGGGCCTAGCGGGGAGGAGCAGTTCTTC	CASSLGPSGEEQFF
TRBV6-6	TRBD1	TRBJ1-5	-	TGTGCCAGCAGTTTGACAGGGCACAATCAGCCCCAGCATTTT	CASSLTGHNQPQHF
TRBV7-9	-	TRBJ1-4	-	TGTGCCAGCAGCTTGGATACAACTAATGAAAAACTGTTTTTT	CASSLDTTNEKLFF
TRBV7-9	-	TRBJ2-5	few	TGTGCCAGCAGCTTTTACAGGGACCAAGAGACCCAGTACTTC	CASSFYRDQETQYF
TRBV20-1	-	TRBJ1-2	few	TGCAGTGCTAGGGACGGAACCATCTATGGCTACACCTTC	CSARDGTIYGYTF
TRBV10-2	-	TRBJ1-1	few	TGCGCCAGCAGGTCGGACGGACGTATCGCTTTCTTT	CASRSDGRIAFF
TRBV29-1	-	TRBJ2-2	few	TGCAGCGTCATCGGGACAAAGAACACCGGGGAGCTGTTTTTT	CSVIGTKNTGELFF
TRBV7-2	-	TRBJ1-6	-	TGTGCCAGCAGCAGATTAAGCTCACCCCTCCACTTT	CASSRLSSPLHF